This T cell receptor (beta chain) is drawn from a study of glioma-infiltrating T cells (dated by TCRdb to the mid-2010s). For the study in its entirety: Low-grade gliomas were WHO grade II oligodendrogliomas or astrocytomas, and glioblastomas were WHO grade IV tumors sampled at initial rather than recurrent diagnosis. Dexamethasone was administered to glioma patients for six or fewer days before surgery. The sequencing target for blood libraries was about 4.5- to 11-fold coverage of about 960,000 peripheral T cells. The study sequenced TCR alpha- and beta-chain repertoires from glioma tissue, from non-neoplastic brain tissue and from matched peripheral blood mononuclear cells. To gauge divergence between tissue and blood T-cell populations, every tissue-infiltrating repertoire was compared against the peripheral blood repertoire from the same patient. Three low-grade glioma patients, under ten primary glioblastoma patients, and three non-glioma patients who contributed non-neoplastic brain tissue made up the paired cohort. Findings and caveats that apply to the study as a whole: Tissue and blood shared very few CDR3 sequences, a result attributed to high CDR3 diversity and limited sampling. The group comparisons were based on small numbers of patients: three non-neoplastic, three low-grade glioma and seven to nine glioblastoma patients. A signature set of shared blood CDR3 motifs marked patients with low tissue-blood divergence and was depleted in highly divergent patients. VJ-independent divergence between tissue and blood was below expectation in non-neoplastic patients but above expectation in all gliomas, especially low-grade gliomas.

This clonotype was recorded many times. What antigen it recognizes has not been identified. Per-nucleotide qualities are absent, and no much larger clonotype sits a single base away. The iRepertoire nested amplicon-rescue multiplex PCR (arm-PCR) platform was used to amplify TCR alpha and beta CDR3 regions from RNA. The input for one-step reverse transcription and amplification was 100-400 ng of tissue mRNA or PBMC total RNA. Following bead purification, Illumina adapters were added by a secondary multiplex PCR, and libraries between 200 and 400 bp were gel-purified. Internal 6-nucleotide barcodes were carried by the libraries and were used for demultiplexing. Sequencing of libraries was performed on an Illumina MiSeq with 2x220 or 2x250 nucleotide paired-end reads. Regarding the original processing steps: FLASH 1.2.11 was used to merge paired reads, and BWA-MEM then aligned the reads to the GRCh37 human genome before TRA and TRB reads were extracted. An IMGT-derived reference of cassette sequences and CDR3 motifs, with pseudogenes included, was used for V and J assignment. Reads were translated in three frames, and productive CDR3s were defined as those with a C...FGXG motif and no stop codons. Unique combinations of V-J cassette pair and CDR3 amino acid sequence were defined as clonotypes. Hamming distance filtering was applied to reads, with thresholds set by the sequence error rate of each sample in mapped regions. TCRdb ran its own pipeline on the public reads, namely fastp trimming at Q25 and MiXCR clone calling, and kept in-frame beta chains. When rows share a CDR3 protein, they turn into one entry using the most common DNA and genes. TCRdb's processing, not the authors', yielded these V and J calls. This sample holds 300,000 to 450,000 distinct CDR3 sequences; 41% were observed only once. Approximately 12% of the sample rests with the top ten.

The CDR3 numbers 14 residues from cysteine through phenylalanine. Just CDR3 DNA is preserved here, 42 bases in frame from base 1. Trimming removed 5 bases from V and 4 bases from J; the gene matches leave 6 bases unexplained. The germline V gene supplies CDR1 MNHEY and CDR2 SVGEGT. Immediately after resection, surgical brain or tumor specimens were cryofrozen in liquid nitrogen, with peripheral blood cells collected concurrently. The TCR sequence derives from a human donor with low-grade glioma or glioblastoma, undergoing nonglioma brain surgery, or in good health (not recorded which). The sample was glioma tissue, nonneoplastic brain tissue, or PBMCs (not recorded which). Rearrangement joined TRBV6-2 or TRBV6-3 to TRBJ2-3; TRBD1 fits 7 bases in the junction. The CDR3 loop reads CASSRQGFADTQYF. The bases are TGTGCCAGCAGTCGACAGGGTTTTGCAGATACGCAGTATTTT.